A single sample gave rise to the 3 T cell receptor beta chains below, sequenced in a study of T cells in Graves' hyperthyroidism and ophthalmopathy. Amplification targeted TCR beta CDR3 regions from RNA transcripts. HTBI primers were employed in a first-round RT-PCR of the TCR CDR3. TCRdb redid the calling of the multiplex PCR reads with MiXCR, one entry per CDR3 protein. The data contain hundreds of thousands of distinct CDR3 sequences, approximately 14% of them singletons. Sequencing used blood. The receptors shown here come from a young woman with Graves' hyperthyroidism.

This clonotype was recorded many times. This chain connects TRBV18 to TRBJ2-3, with TRBD2 identical over 8 bases. The germline V gene has CDR1 KGHSH and CDR2 LQKENI. The CDR3 has 14 residues. The J segment lost 5 bases and the V segment lost 6 bases, leaving 7 bases of the junction unmatched. The CDR3 nucleotides read TGTGCCAGCTCGGCGGGACTAGGTGGAGATACGCAGTATTTT. This gives the protein CASSAGLGGDTQYF.

About this clonotype: A much larger clonotype is one base distant, so this may be a read error. The chain joins TRBV7-2 to TRBJ2-5; no firm D call. The V end was cut by 1 base, the J end by 1 base, with 4 bases between. CDR1 and CDR2 from the germline V gene are SGHTA and FQGNSA. The CDR3 consists of 13 residues. In nucleotides, the CDR3 is TGTGCCAGCAGCTTAGAAACCCAAGAGACCCAGTACTTC. Translation: CASSLETQETQYF.

This clonotype was detected a few times. V and J are TRBV9 and TRBJ2-3; D gene uncertain. Germline CDR1 SGDLS, CDR2 YYNGEE. The CDR3 covers 16 residues. The germline V and J ends were trimmed by 0 bases and 6 bases, with 17 bases remaining between them. CDR3 nucleotides: TGTGCCAGCAGCGTAGATGAAAGGACCTGGGCGGATACGCAGTATTTT. Protein: CASSVDERTWADTQYF.